This T cell receptor beta chain was recovered during a study of blood T cell repertoires in COVID-19. Libraries were prepared by immunoSEQ multiplex PCR; TCRdb keeps only in-frame clonotypes and omits some of them. The table has some 180,000 clones, roughly four fifths seen once. The CDR3 runs to 12 residues. Unmatched junction bases numbered 6, after V lost 3 bases and J lost 11 bases. Germline V gene data show CDR1 as ENHRY and CDR2 as SYGVKD. This sequence originates from a woman older than 75 with COVID-19, enrolled during active disease. Sequenced input: peripheral blood. The chain employs TRBV10-3 and TRBJ2-7, with TRBD2 identical over 8 bases. CDR3 region: CAISDSAGVEYF. CDR3 nucleotide sequence: TGTGCCATCAGTGACTCAGCGGGAGTTGAGTACTTC.